This entry features one T cell receptor beta chain sequence. Its antigen is currently unknown. The data are from a study of cytomegalovirus exposure and HLA in healthy donors. The study, taken as a whole, reports: Several of the most significant clusters appeared, in a later analysis, to be linked to common viral pathogens. One later analysis reportedly identified an Asian-associated ancestry cluster that showed fewer N-insertions than the approximately 670-donor mean. TCR beta chains numbering some 150 were designated cytomegalovirus-associated. The authors judged a highly shared variant cluster likely a sequencing artifact.

This CDR3 has 14 residues. With 1 base clipped from V and 3 bases from J, the junction kept 0 bases outside the gene matches. Germline V gene data show CDR1 as SGHVS and CDR2 as FNYEAQ. PCR was performed using 60 Vbeta and 13 Jbeta primers. Only in-frame clones appear in the TCRdb table, and some are missing; sequencing was by immunoSEQ multiplex PCR. The repertoire holds 150,000 or so clones, with more than 70% as singletons. J is TRBJ1-2 and V is TRBV7-6, with TRBD1 matching over 9 bases. Sample: PBMCs. The TCR was taken from a girl under 18 in good health and CMV-seronegative. CDR3 in DNA: TGTGCCAGCAGCTTAGGGACAGGGGACTATGGCTACACCTTC. Translating gives CASSLGTGDYGYTF. Full variable domain (remainder filled in from reference TRBV7-6 and TRBJ1-2): GAGVSQSPRYKVTKRGQDVALRCDPISGHVSLYWYRQALGQGPEFLTYFNYEAQQDKSGLPNDRFSAERPEGSISTLTIQRTEQRDSAMYRCASSLGTGDYGYTFGSGTRLTVV.